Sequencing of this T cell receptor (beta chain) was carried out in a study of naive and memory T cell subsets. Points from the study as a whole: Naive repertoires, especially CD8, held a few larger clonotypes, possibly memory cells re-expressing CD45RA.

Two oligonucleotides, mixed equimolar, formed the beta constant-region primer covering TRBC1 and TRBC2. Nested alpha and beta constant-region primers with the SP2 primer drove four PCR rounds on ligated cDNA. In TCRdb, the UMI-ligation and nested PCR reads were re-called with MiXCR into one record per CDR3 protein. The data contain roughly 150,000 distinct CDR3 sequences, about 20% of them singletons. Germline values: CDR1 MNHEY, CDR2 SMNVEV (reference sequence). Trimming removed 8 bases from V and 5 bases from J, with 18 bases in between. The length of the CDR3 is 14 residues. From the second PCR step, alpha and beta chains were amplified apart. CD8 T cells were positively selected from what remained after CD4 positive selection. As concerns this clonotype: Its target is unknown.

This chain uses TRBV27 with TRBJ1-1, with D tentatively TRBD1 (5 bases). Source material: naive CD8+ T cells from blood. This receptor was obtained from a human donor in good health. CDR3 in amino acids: CASQGWGGLTEAFF. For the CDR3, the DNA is TGTGCCAGCCAAGGGTGGGGGGGATTAACTGAAGCTTTCTTT.